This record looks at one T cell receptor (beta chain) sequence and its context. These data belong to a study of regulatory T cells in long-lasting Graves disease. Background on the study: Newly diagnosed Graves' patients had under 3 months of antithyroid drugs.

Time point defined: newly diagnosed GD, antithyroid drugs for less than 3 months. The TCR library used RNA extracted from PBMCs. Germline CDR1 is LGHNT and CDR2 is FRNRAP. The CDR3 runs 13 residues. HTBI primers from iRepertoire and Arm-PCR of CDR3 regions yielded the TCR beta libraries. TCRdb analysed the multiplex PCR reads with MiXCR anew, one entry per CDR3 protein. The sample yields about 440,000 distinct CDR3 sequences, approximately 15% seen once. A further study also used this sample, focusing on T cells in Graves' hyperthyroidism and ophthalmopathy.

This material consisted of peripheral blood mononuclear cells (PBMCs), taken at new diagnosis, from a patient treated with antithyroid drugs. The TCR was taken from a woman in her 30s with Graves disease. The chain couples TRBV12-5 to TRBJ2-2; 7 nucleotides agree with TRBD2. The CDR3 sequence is CAAGDSNTGELFF. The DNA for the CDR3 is TGTGCGGCGGGAGACTCGAACACCGGGGAGCTGTTTTTT.